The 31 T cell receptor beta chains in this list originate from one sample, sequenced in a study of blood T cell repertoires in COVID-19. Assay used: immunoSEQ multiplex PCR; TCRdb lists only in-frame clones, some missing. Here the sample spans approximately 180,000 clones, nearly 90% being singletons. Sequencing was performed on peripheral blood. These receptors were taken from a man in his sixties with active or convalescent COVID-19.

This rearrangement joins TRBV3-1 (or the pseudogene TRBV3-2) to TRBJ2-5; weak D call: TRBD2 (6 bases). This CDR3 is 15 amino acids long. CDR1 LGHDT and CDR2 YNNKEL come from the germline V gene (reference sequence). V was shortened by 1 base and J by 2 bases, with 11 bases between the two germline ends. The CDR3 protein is CASSQAGGTQETQYF. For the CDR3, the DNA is TGTGCCAGCAGCCAAGCCGGCGGGACGCAAGAGACCCAGTACTTC.

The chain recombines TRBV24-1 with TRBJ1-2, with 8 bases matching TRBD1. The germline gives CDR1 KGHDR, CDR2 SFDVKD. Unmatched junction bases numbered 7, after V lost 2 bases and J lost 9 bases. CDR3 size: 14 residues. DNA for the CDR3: TGTGCCACCAGTGATTCCGGGACAGGCCTGAGCTACACCTTC. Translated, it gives CATSDSGTGLSYTF.

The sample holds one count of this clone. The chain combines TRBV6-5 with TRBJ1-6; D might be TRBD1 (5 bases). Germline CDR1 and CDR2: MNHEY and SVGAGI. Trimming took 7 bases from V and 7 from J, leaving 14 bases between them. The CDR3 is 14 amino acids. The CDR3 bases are TGTGCCAGCACCCGGGGGTCGAAGAATTCACCCCTCCACTTT. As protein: CASTRGSKNSPLHF.

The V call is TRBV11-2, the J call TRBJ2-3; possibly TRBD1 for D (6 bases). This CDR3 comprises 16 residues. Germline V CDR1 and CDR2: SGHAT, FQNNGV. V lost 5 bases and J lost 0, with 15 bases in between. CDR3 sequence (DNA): TGTGCCAGCAGCCCCTACAGGGAAGTTAGCACAGATACGCAGTATTTT. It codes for CASSPYREVSTDTQYF.

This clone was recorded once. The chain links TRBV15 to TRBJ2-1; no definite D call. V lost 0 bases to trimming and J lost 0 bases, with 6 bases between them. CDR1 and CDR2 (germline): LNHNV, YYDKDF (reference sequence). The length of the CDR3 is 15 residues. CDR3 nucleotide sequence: TGTGCCACCAGCAGAGAACTGAGCTCCTACAATGAGCAGTTCTTC. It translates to CATSRELSSYNEQFF.

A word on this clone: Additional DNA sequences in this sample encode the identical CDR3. The CDR3 region is CASSQGSRAGNTIYF. The CDR3 bases are TGTGCCAGCAGCCAAGGTTCAAGAGCTGGAAACACCATATATTTT. The V call is TRBV3-1 (or the pseudogene TRBV3-2), the J call TRBJ1-3; no clear D gene. The length of the CDR3 is 15 residues. V lost 1 base and J lost 2, with 9 bases in between. The germline V gene encodes CDR1 LGHDT and CDR2 YNNKEL (reference sequence).

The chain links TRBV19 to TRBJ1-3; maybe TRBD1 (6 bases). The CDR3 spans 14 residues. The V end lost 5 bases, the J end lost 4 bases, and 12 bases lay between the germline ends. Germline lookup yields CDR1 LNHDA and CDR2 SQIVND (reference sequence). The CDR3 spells CASSFRGEGNTIYF. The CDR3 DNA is TGTGCCAGTAGTTTCAGGGGAGAAGGAAACACCATATATTTT.

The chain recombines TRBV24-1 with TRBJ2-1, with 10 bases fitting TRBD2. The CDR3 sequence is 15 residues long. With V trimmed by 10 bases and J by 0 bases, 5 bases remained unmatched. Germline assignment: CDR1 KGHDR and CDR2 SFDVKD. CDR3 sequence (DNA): TGTGCCACTAGCGGGGGGCCGAGCTCCTACAATGAGCAGTTCTTC. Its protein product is CATSGGPSSYNEQFF.

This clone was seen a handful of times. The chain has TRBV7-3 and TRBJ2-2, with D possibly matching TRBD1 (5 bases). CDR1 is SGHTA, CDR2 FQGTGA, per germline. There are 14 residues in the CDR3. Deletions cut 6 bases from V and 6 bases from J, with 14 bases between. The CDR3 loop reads CASSLGAGSGELFF. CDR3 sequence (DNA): TGTGCCAGCAGTTTAGGGGCAGGGTCCGGGGAGCTGTTTTTT.

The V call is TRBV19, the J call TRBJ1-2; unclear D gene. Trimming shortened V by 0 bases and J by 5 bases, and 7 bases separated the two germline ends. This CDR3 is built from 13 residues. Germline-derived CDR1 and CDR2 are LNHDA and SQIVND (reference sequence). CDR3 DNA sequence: TGTGCCAGTAGTATAGAACCGCGTTATGGCTACACCTTC. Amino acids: CASSIEPRYGYTF.

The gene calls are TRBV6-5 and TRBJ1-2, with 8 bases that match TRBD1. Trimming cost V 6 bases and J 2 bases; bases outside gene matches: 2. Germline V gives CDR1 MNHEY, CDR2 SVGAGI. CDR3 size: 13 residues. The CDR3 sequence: CASRRDRNYGYTF. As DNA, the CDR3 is TGTGCCAGCAGGAGGGACAGGAACTATGGCTACACCTTC.

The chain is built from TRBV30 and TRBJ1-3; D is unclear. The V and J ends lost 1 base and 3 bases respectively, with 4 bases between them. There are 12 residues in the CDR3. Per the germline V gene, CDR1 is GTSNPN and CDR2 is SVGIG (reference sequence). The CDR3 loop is CAWSGNGNTIYF. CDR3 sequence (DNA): TGTGCCTGGAGTGGTAATGGAAACACCATATATTTT.

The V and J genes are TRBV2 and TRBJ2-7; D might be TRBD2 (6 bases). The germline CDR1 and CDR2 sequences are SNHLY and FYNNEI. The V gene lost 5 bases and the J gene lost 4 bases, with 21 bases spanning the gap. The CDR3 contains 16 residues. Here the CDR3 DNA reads TGTGCCAGCAGTTATCATCCGGCGGGGCCAGGTTACGAGCAGTACTTC. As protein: CASSYHPAGPGYEQYF.

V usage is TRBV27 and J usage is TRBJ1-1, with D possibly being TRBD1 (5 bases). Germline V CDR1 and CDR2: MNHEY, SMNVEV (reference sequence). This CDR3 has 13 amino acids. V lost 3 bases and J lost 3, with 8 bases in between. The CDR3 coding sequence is TGTGCCAGCAGTTTGGGGGGTCACACTGAAGCTTTCTTT. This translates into CASSLGGHTEAFF.

CDR3 nucleotide sequence: TGTGCCAGCAGCGCAAGCGGGGGGGCCCGAGATACGCAGTATTTT. Protein: CASSASGGARDTQYF. The V and J genes are TRBV11-2 and TRBJ2-3; 10 nucleotides match TRBD2. Unmatched junction bases numbered 7, after V lost 5 bases and J lost 5 bases. This CDR3 is 15 amino acids long. Germline assignment: CDR1 SGHAT and CDR2 FQNNGV.

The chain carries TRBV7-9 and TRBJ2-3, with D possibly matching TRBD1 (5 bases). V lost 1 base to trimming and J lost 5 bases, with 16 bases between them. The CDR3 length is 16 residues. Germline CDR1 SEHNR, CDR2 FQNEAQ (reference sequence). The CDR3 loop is CASSLDAVTARDTQYF. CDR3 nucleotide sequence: TGTGCCAGCAGCTTAGATGCGGTGACAGCCAGAGATACGCAGTATTTT.

CDR3 sequence (DNA): TGCGCCAGCAGCCAAGTGAGCTACCTAGAGACCCAGTACTTC. Translation gives CASSQVSYLETQYF. The rearrangement links TRBV4-1 to TRBJ2-5, with D hard to call. There are 14 residues in the CDR3. Per germline, CDR1 MGHRA and CDR2 YSYEKL. The V gene lost 1 base and the J gene lost 4 bases, with 10 bases spanning the gap.

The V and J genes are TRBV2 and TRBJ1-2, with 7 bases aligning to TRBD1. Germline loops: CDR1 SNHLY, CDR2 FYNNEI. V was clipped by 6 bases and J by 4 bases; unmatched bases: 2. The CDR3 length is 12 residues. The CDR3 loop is CASRRQGYGYTF. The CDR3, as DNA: TGTGCCAGCAGGAGACAGGGCTATGGCTACACCTTC.

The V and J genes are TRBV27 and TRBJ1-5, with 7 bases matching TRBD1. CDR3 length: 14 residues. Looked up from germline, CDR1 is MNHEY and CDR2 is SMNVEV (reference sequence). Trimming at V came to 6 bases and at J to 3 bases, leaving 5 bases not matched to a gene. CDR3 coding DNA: TGTGCCAGCAGCCCGGACAGGAACAATCAGCCCCAGCATTTT. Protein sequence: CASSPDRNNQPQHF.

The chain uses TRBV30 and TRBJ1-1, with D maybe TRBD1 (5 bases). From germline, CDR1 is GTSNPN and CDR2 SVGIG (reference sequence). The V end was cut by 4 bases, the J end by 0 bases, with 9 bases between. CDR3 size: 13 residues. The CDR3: CAWKADMNTEAFF. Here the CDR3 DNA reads TGTGCCTGGAAGGCGGACATGAACACTGAAGCTTTCTTT.

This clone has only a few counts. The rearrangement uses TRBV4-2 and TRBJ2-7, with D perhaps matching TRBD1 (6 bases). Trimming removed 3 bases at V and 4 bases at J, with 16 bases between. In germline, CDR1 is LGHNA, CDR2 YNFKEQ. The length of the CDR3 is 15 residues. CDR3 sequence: CASSQGARGEYEQYF. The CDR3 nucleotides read TGTGCCAGCAGCCAGGGGGCGAGGGGAGAGTACGAGCAGTACTTC.

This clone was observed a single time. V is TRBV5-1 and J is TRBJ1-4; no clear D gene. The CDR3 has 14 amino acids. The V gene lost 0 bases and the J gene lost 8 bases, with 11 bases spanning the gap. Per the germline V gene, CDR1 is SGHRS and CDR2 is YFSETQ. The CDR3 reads CASSLGGREEKLFF. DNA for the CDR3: TGCGCCAGCAGCTTGGGCGGGAGGGAGGAAAAACTGTTTTTT.

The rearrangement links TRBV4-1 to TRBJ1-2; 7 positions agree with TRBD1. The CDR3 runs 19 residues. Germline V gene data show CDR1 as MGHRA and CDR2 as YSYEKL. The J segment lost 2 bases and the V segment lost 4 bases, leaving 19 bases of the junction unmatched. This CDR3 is CASSPLPPGQTTLNYGYTF. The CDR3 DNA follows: TGCGCCAGCAGCCCACTCCCACCGGGACAGACTACTTTAAACTATGGCTACACCTTC.

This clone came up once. CDR3 in DNA: TGTGCCAGCAGACGTGGCGGGCGCTCCTACGAGCAGTACTTC. Protein product: CASRRGGRSYEQYF. J is TRBJ2-7 and V is TRBV11-2; a weak D match, TRBD2 (5 bases). V dropped 6 bases and J dropped 0 bases, with 12 bases sitting between them. Germline values: CDR1 SGHAT, CDR2 FQNNGV. CDR3 length equals 14 residues.

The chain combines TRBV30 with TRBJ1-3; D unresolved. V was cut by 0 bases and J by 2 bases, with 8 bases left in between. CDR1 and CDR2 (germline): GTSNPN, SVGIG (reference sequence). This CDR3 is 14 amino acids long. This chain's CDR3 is CAWSVRLPGNTIYF. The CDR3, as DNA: TGTGCCTGGAGTGTCCGACTCCCTGGAAACACCATATATTTT.

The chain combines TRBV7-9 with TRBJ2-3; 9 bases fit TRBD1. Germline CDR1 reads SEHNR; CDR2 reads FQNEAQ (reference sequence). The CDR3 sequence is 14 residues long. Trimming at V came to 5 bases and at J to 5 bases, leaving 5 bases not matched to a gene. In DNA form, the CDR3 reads TGTGCCAGCAGCCTCGACAGGGGGGTAGATACGCAGTATTTT. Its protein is CASSLDRGVDTQYF.

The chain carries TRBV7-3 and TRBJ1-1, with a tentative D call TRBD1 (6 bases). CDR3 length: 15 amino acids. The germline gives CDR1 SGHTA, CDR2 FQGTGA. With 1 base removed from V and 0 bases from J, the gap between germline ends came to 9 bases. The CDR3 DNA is TGTGCCAGCAGCTTAAATGGGGGCATGAACACTGAAGCTTTCTTT. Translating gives CASSLNGGMNTEAFF.

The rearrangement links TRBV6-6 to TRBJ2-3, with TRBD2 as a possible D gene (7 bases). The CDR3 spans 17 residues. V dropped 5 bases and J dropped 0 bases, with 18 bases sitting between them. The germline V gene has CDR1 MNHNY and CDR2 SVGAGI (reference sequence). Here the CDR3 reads CASSPNLGGESTDTQYF. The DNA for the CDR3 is TGTGCCAGCAGTCCTAATTTAGGGGGGGAAAGCACAGATACGCAGTATTTT.

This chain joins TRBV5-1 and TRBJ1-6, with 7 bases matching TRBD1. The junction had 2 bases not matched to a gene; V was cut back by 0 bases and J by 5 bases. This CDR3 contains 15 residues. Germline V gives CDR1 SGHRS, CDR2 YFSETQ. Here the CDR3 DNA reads TGCGCCAGCAGCTTGGTAGGACAGGATAATTCACCCCTCCACTTT. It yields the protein CASSLVGQDNSPLHF.

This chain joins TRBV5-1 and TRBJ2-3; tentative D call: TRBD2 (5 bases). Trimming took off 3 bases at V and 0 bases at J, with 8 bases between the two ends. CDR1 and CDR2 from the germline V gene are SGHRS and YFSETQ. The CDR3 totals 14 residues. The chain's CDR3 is CASSWTASTDTQYF. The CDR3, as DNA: TGCGCCAGCAGCTGGACTGCTAGCACAGATACGCAGTATTTT.

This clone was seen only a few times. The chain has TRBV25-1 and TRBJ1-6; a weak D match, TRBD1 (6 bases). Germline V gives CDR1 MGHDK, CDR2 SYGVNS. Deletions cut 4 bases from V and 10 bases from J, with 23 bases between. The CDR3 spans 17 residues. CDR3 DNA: TGTGCCAGCAGTGCAGATTCAACAGGGACCTCAAGATCACCCCTCCACTTT. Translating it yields CASSADSTGTSRSPLHF.